Each of the 30 T cell receptor beta chains below was sequenced from the same sample in a study of T cells in Graves' hyperthyroidism and ophthalmopathy. Template material for amplifying TCR beta CDR3 regions consisted of RNA transcripts. HTBI primers were used for first-round RT-PCR of the TCR CDR3. TCRdb re-derived calls from the multiplex PCR reads in MiXCR, one entry per CDR3 protein. The table lists 350,000 to 450,000 distinct CDR3 sequences, approximately 13% of them singletons. What was sequenced was blood. These receptor sequences come from a woman aged 55-69 years with Graves' hyperthyroidism.

This chain connects TRBV2 to TRBJ2-3; 14 bases map to TRBD2. The CDR3 runs 16 residues. Germline CDR1 SNHLY, CDR2 FYNNEI. Trimming removed 3 bases from V and 2 bases from J; junction bases left unmatched: 1. The CDR3 sequence: CASSEGLAGATDTQYF. The CDR3, as DNA: TGTGCCAGCAGTGAGGGACTAGCGGGAGCCACAGATACGCAGTATTTT.

This clonotype was found many times. The CDR3 region has the DNA TGTGCCACCAGTGATTTCGCGGGAGGGCAAGAGACCCAGTACTTC. Protein: CATSDFAGGQETQYF. The chain joins TRBV24-1 to TRBJ2-5, with 9 bases that match TRBD2. Looked up from germline, CDR1 is KGHDR and CDR2 is SFDVKD. The CDR3 is 15 residues long. V lost 1 base to trimming and J lost 2 bases; unmatched junction nucleotides: 1.

This clonotype was counted only a few times. The chain links TRBV29-1 to TRBJ2-1, with TRBD2 identical over 11 bases. Germline CDR1 is SQVTM and CDR2 is ANQGSEA. This CDR3 spans 14 amino acids. V lost 2 bases, J lost 7 bases, and 4 bases stayed unmatched. The CDR3 protein is CSVETSGSTNEQFF. Written as DNA, the CDR3 is TGCAGCGTTGAAACTAGCGGGAGTACAAATGAGCAGTTCTTC.

This clonotype was seen at least ten times. J is TRBJ1-1 and V is TRBV7-2; the D is unclear. The V gene's germline CDR1 is SGHTA and CDR2 FQGNSA. V was pared by 5 bases and J by 4 bases, with 8 bases between. CDR3 length: 12 residues. Here the CDR3 reads CASSPESTEAFF. Written as DNA, the CDR3 is TGTGCCAGCAGCCCAGAGTCCACTGAAGCTTTCTTT.

This clonotype was counted many times. V usage is TRBV30 and J usage is TRBJ1-2, with unresolved D. CDR3 length: 14 residues. Trimming cost V 4 bases and J 2 bases, with 14 bases left between them. The germline V gene has CDR1 GTSNPN and CDR2 SVGIG (reference sequence). The CDR3 DNA follows: TGTGCCTGGACCCCCCGACCCGGAAACTATGGCTACACCTTC. This translates into CAWTPRPGNYGYTF. Complete variable domain (other parts from reference TRBV30 and TRBJ1-2): SQTIHQWPATLVQPVGSPLSLECTVEGTSNPNLYWYRQAAGRGLQLLFYSVGIGQISSEVPQNLSASRPQDRQFILSSKKLLLSDSGFYLCAWTPRPGNYGYTFGSGTRLTVV.

This clonotype was found many times. CDR3 loop: CASSRTPTGFEQFF. DNA for the CDR3: TGTGCCAGCAGCCGGACACCGACAGGGTTTGAGCAGTTCTTC. The chain links TRBV12-3 or TRBV12-4 to TRBJ2-1, with 7 bases fitting TRBD1. Trimming took 6 bases from V and 9 from J; bases not matched to a gene: 11. This CDR3 is 14 amino acids long.

The table lists this clonotype with a few counts. The rearrangement uses TRBV28 and TRBJ2-6; D ambiguous. Per the germline V gene, CDR1 is MDHEN and CDR2 is SYDVKM. This CDR3 contains 17 residues. Trimming cost V 3 bases and J 0 bases, with 12 bases left between them. CDR3: CASSFGGTLSGANVLTF. The CDR3 DNA is TGTGCCAGCAGTTTCGGCGGAACCCTCTCTGGGGCCAACGTCCTGACTTTC.

This clonotype was recorded at least ten times. The chain couples TRBV20-1 to TRBJ2-3, with 10 bases aligning to TRBD2. CDR3 length: 14 residues. Trimming removed 6 bases from V and 4 bases from J; junction bases left unmatched: 7. From germline, CDR1 is DFQATT and CDR2 SNEGSKA (reference sequence). CDR3: CSAEREGRADTQYF. The CDR3 region has the DNA TGCAGTGCGGAGCGGGAGGGCCGGGCAGATACGCAGTATTTT.

The table lists this clonotype with many counts. The chain carries TRBV5-1 and TRBJ2-4; 7 bases agree with TRBD2. The CDR3 covers 13 residues. Germline V CDR1 and CDR2: SGHRS, YFSETQ. V was pared by 0 bases and J by 8 bases, with 2 bases of the junction left unmatched. CDR3 residues: CASSLEGGDIQYF. CDR3 in DNA: TGCGCCAGCAGCTTGGAGGGAGGGGACATTCAGTACTTC.

This clonotype was seen ten or more times. The V gene is TRBV12-3 or TRBV12-4, the J gene TRBJ1-1; D gene ambiguous. The CDR3 is made up of 13 amino acids. The V end lost 6 bases, the J end lost 5 bases, and 13 bases lay between the germline ends. CDR3 amino acids: CASRLLGLTEAFF. CDR3 DNA sequence: TGTGCCAGCAGACTCCTGGGCCTTACTGAAGCTTTCTTT.

The chain carries TRBV2 and TRBJ2-2; D unresolved. Per germline, CDR1 SNHLY and CDR2 FYNNEI. The V end lost 6 bases, the J end lost 1 base, and 12 bases lay between the germline ends. The CDR3 totals 15 residues. The chain's CDR3 is CASRVGGVNTGELFF. The CDR3 DNA is TGTGCCAGCAGGGTCGGTGGCGTGAACACCGGGGAGCTGTTTTTT.

This clonotype was seen many times. The CDR3 sequence is CASSPPSGNTQYF. The CDR3 DNA reads as TGTGCCAGCTCACCACCTAGCGGGAATACGCAGTATTTT. This chain links TRBV18 with TRBJ2-3, with 8 bases lining up with TRBD2. Germline V gives CDR1 KGHSH, CDR2 LQKENI. The CDR3 is made up of 13 amino acids. Trimming took 0 bases from V and 7 from J; bases not matched to a gene: 0.

In its sample, this clonotype was seen many times. J is TRBJ1-1 and V is TRBV6-1; 10 positions match TRBD1. The CDR3 runs 14 residues. Germline assignment: CDR1 MNHNS and CDR2 SASEGT. V lost 6 bases, J lost 6 bases, and 7 bases stayed unmatched. The CDR3 bases are TGTGCCAGCAGGCGACAGGGGGCCGGTGCTGAAGCTTTCTTT. This sequence encodes CASRRQGAGAEAFF.

The rearrangement links TRBV28 to TRBJ1-1; TRBD1 is a possible D gene (5 bases). In germline, CDR1 is MDHEN, CDR2 SYDVKM. V was cut by 6 bases and J by 11 bases, with 19 bases left in between. CDR3 length: 13 residues. The CDR3: CASSAQGRGVAFF. Here the CDR3 DNA reads TGTGCCAGCAGCGCCCAGGGCCGGGGGGTGGCTTTCTTT.

This clonotype was seen at least ten times. This chain joins TRBV7-9 and TRBJ2-3, with TRBD2 matching 8 bases. The V segment lost 5 bases and the J segment 0 bases; nucleotides outside the gene matches: 7. Germline CDR1 SEHNR, CDR2 FQNEAQ (reference sequence). This CDR3 is 16 amino acids long. For the CDR3, the DNA is TGTGCCAGCAGCAACGGGACTAGGAGCAGCACAGATACGCAGTATTTT. Its protein product is CASSNGTRSSTDTQYF.

The chain has TRBV19 and TRBJ2-7; D perhaps matches TRBD2 (6 bases). CDR3 length: 16 amino acids. Germline CDR1 is LNHDA and CDR2 is SQIVND (reference sequence). V gave up 4 bases and J gave up 2 bases, with 18 bases separating them. The CDR3: CASSTSRGLPPYEQYF. The CDR3 DNA sequence: TGTGCCAGTAGTACGTCTAGGGGACTCCCGCCCTACGAGCAGTACTTC. Using reference TRBV19 and TRBJ2-7 for the parts outside the CDR3, the full variable domain is DGGITQSPKYLFRKEGQNVTLSCEQNLNHDAMYWYRQDPGQGLRLIYYSQIVNDFQKGDIAEGYSVSREKKESFPLTVTSAQKNPTAFYLCASSTSRGLPPYEQYFGPGTRLTVT.

This clonotype was found once. V usage is TRBV6-1 and J usage is TRBJ1-5; D may be TRBD1 (6 bases). CDR3 length: 18 amino acids. CDR1 is MNHNS, CDR2 SASEGT, per germline. Trimming pared 5 bases from V and 1 base from J, leaving 21 bases between. CDR3 protein: CASSPTPPAGGSNQPQHF. CDR3 bases: TGTGCCAGCAGTCCCACCCCCCCGGCGGGGGGCAGCAATCAGCCCCAGCATTTT.

At least ten counts were recorded for this clonotype. This chain links TRBV18 with TRBJ2-7; D assignment may be TRBD1 or TRBD2 (5 bases each). With 2 bases removed from V and 6 bases from J, the gap between germline ends came to 17 bases. This CDR3 contains 15 residues. Germline assignment: CDR1 KGHSH and CDR2 LQKENI. CDR3 in DNA: TGTGCCAGCTCACCAGTAGCGACAGCTGCCGGCGAGCAGTACTTC. This gives the protein CASSPVATAAGEQYF.

This clonotype was counted at least ten times. The chain has TRBV11-3 and TRBJ2-7, with a tentative D call TRBD2 (6 bases). The V gene's germline CDR1 is SGHNT and CDR2 YENEEA. Trimming removed 5 bases from V and 7 bases from J, with 21 bases in between. CDR3 length: 15 amino acids. The CDR3 is CASSPVGVGGMEQYF. CDR3 DNA: TGTGCCAGCAGCCCGGTGGGGGTCGGGGGAATGGAGCAGTACTTC. Full variable domain (outside the CDR3, taken from reference TRBV11-3 and TRBJ2-7): EAGVVQSPRYKIIEKKQPVAFWCNPISGHNTLYWYLQNLGQGPELLIRYENEEAVDDSQLPKDRFSAERLKGVDSTLKIQPAELGDSAVYLCASSPVGVGGMEQYFGPGTRLTVT.

This chain links TRBV6-1 with TRBJ2-6; tentative D call: TRBD2 (5 bases). This CDR3 region has 15 residues. The V end was cut by 5 bases, the J end by 4 bases, with 12 bases between. Germline CDR1 reads MNHNS; CDR2 reads SASEGT. In DNA form, the CDR3 reads TGTGCCAGCAGTTCCCGACCGGGAGGGGCCAACGTCCTGACTTTC. Protein product: CASSSRPGGANVLTF.

The sample holds many counts of this clonotype. The J gene is TRBJ1-1, the V gene TRBV13, with D perhaps matching TRBD1 (6 bases). CDR3 length: 15 amino acids. Germline loops: CDR1 PRHDT, CDR2 FYEKMQ (reference sequence). Trimming removed 1 base from V and 8 bases from J, with 17 bases in between. The CDR3 nucleotides are TGTGCCAGCAGCTTAGCGGCGGGGGCGGGTGGGGAAGCTTTCTTT. This codes for CASSLAAGAGGEAFF. The full variable domain, completed using reference TRBV13 and TRBJ1-1, is AAGVIQSPRHLIKEKRETATLKCYPIPRHDTVYWYQQGPGQDPQFLISFYEKMQSDKGSIPDRFSAQQFSDYHSELNMSSLELGDSALYFCASSLAAGAGGEAFFGQGTRLTVV.

The V gene is TRBV20-1, the J gene TRBJ2-1; possibly TRBD1 for D (6 bases). The CDR3 is 15 residues long. Trimming removed 6 bases from V and 12 bases from J, with 27 bases in between. Germline V CDR1 and CDR2: DFQATT, SNEGSKA (reference sequence). The CDR3 DNA sequence: TGCAGTGCACGACAGGCCCGCCTTACCCCTCCGGGGCAGTTCTTC. Its protein is CSARQARLTPPGQFF.

There are many counts of this clonotype. The CDR3 loop is CASSAGTAGNTIYF. Here the CDR3 DNA reads TGTGCCAGCAGTGCCGGGACAGCTGGAAACACCATATATTTT. The gene calls are TRBV28 and TRBJ1-3, with 7 bases matching TRBD1. J was trimmed by 2 bases and V by 5 bases; bases with no gene match: 3. The CDR3 runs 14 residues. The germline CDR1 and CDR2 sequences are MDHEN and SYDVKM. Based on the CDR3 plus reference TRBV28 and TRBJ1-3, the full variable domain is DVKVTQSSRYLVKRTGEKVFLECVQDMDHENMFWYRQDPGLGLRLIYFSYDVKMKEKGDIPEGYSVSREKKERFSLILESASTNQTSMYLCASSAGTAGNTIYFGEGSWLTVV.

This clonotype was seen repeatedly, ten times or more. This sequence joins TRBV30 and TRBJ1-2; D may be TRBD1 (5 bases). This CDR3 is built from 14 residues. Germline V lookup: CDR1 GTSNPN, CDR2 SVGIG (reference sequence). V lost 4 bases and J 3 bases, leaving 15 bases between the germline ends. The CDR3 DNA is TGTGCCTGGACGACGGGGGTCCACGACTATGGCTACACCTTC. It yields the protein CAWTTGVHDYGYTF.

About this clonotype itself: This clone may be a read error of a much larger clone one base away. The chain joins TRBV20-1 to TRBJ2-7; 7 positions match TRBD1. The CDR3 totals 14 residues. Germline lookup yields CDR1 DFQATT and CDR2 SNEGSKA (reference sequence). The V and J ends lost 7 bases and 0 bases, in that order; junction bases with no gene match: 9. CDR3 sequence: CSGRPGQISYEQYF. CDR3 in DNA: TGCAGTGGTCGCCCGGGACAGATCTCCTACGAGCAGTACTTC.

This clonotype showed up many times. The V gene is TRBV27, the J gene TRBJ1-5; D might be TRBD1 (5 bases). The V and J ends lost 4 bases and 2 bases respectively, with 12 bases between them. The CDR3 runs 15 residues. Germline V gene lookup returns CDR1 MNHEY and CDR2 SMNVEV (reference sequence). CDR3 in DNA: TGTGCCAGCAGTTCTGACCCCAGGGGCAATCAGCCCCAGCATTTT. It encodes CASSSDPRGNQPQHF.

The sample holds many counts of this clonotype. The V gene is TRBV7-8, the J gene TRBJ2-7; weak D call: TRBD1 (6 bases). This CDR3 spans 14 amino acids. Per the germline V gene, CDR1 is SGHVS and CDR2 is FQNEAQ. Trimming cost V 6 bases and J 2 bases, with 14 bases left between them. CDR3 in DNA: TGTGCCAGCAGTCCTCCTGACAGGACCTACGAGCAGTACTTC. Protein: CASSPPDRTYEQYF.

The table lists this clonotype with many counts. This rearrangement joins TRBV5-1 to TRBJ1-1; no definite D call. The germline V and J ends were trimmed by 10 bases and 1 base, with 14 bases remaining between them. Germline loops: CDR1 SGHRS, CDR2 YFSETQ. CDR3 length: 13 residues. CDR3 loop: CAGRTSENTEAFF. The CDR3 coding sequence is TGCGCCGGAAGGACTTCCGAGAACACTGAAGCTTTCTTT.

The chain employs TRBV6-1 and TRBJ2-5; 10 nucleotides agree with TRBD1. This CDR3 spans 14 amino acids. The J segment lost 5 bases and the V segment lost 9 bases, leaving 9 bases of the junction unmatched. Germline CDR1 and CDR2: MNHNS and SASEGT. CDR3 protein: CASSPGQGYETQYF. CDR3 in DNA: TGTGCCAGTAGTCCGGGACAGGGGTATGAGACCCAGTACTTC.

This clonotype has at least ten counts. J is TRBJ2-1 and V is TRBV7-9; 7 nucleotides line up with TRBD2. The V segment lost 0 bases and the J segment 0 bases; nucleotides outside the gene matches: 5. Germline V CDR1 and CDR2: SEHNR, FQNEAQ (reference sequence). The CDR3 spans 17 residues. The CDR3 bases are TGTGCCAGCAGCTTAGCGGACGGCGGGAGCTCCTACAATGAGCAGTTCTTC. Translating it yields CASSLADGGSSYNEQFF.